This T cell receptor (beta chain) was sequenced for a study of blood T cell repertoires in COVID-19. In the study overall: Both acute and convalescent COVID-19 samples were obtained from the United States, Italy and Spain.

Germline CDR1 is SGHRS and CDR2 is YFSETQ. V trimming: 2 bases; J trimming: 4 bases; junction bases outside the gene matches: 5. This CDR3 is 15 amino acids long. Generated by immunoSEQ multiplex PCR, the TCRdb table keeps only in-frame clones and is missing some. Here the sample spans 150,000 to 160,000 clones, about 83% being singletons. In Seattle, patients joined the study during active infection and were tracked longitudinally. Input material: peripheral blood. The clonotype originates from a woman aged 55-75 years with COVID-19, enrolled during active disease. The gene calls are TRBV5-1 and TRBJ2-2; TRBD1 matches 7 bases. The CDR3 coding sequence is TGCGCCAGCAGCTTACCACAGGGGTCCACCGGGGAGCTGTTTTTT. The encoded protein is CASSLPQGSTGELFF.